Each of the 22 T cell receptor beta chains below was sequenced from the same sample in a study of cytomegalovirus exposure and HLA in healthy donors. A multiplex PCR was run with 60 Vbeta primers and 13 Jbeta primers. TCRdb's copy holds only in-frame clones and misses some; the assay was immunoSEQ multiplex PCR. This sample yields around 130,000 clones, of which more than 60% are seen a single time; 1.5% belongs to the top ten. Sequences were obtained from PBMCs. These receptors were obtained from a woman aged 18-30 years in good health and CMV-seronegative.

In DNA form, the CDR3 reads TGTGCCAGCAGTGATTCGGGGAGAGGTGGCACAGATACGCAGTATTTT. This translates into CASSDSGRGGTDTQYF. The chain links TRBV6-1 to TRBJ2-3; TRBD2 might be the D (5 bases). The CDR3 totals 16 residues. The V end was cut by 3 bases, the J end by 1 base, with 14 bases between. Germline lookup yields CDR1 MNHNS and CDR2 SASEGT.

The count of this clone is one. The CDR3 reads CASSYSIATEAFF. CDR3 sequence (DNA): TGTGCCAGCAGTTACTCGATAGCCACTGAAGCTTTCTTT. The chain recombines TRBV6-5 with TRBJ1-1; D is unresolved. Germline V gene data show CDR1 as MNHEY and CDR2 as SVGAGI. The CDR3 runs 13 residues. The germline V and J ends were trimmed by 0 bases and 4 bases, with 6 bases remaining between them.

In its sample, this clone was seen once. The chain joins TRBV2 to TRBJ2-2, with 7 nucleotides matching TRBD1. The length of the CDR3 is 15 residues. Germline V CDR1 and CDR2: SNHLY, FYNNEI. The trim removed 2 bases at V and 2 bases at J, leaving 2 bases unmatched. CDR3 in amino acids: CASSETGDNTGELFF. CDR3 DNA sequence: TGTGCCAGCAGTGAAACAGGGGATAACACCGGGGAGCTGTTTTTT.

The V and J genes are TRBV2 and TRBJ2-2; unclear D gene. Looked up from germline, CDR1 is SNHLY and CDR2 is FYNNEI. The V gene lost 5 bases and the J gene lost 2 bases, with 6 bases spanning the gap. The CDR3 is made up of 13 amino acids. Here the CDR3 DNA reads TGTGCCAGCAGTCAGGAAAACACCGGGGAGCTGTTTTTT. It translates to CASSQENTGELFF.

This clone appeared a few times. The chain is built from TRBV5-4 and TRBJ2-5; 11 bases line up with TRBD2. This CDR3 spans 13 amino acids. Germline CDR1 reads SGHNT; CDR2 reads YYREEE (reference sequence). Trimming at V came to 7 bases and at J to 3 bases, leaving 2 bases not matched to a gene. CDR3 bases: TGTGCCAGCTCGGGACTAGCGGAAGAGACCCAGTACTTC. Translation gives CASSGLAEETQYF.

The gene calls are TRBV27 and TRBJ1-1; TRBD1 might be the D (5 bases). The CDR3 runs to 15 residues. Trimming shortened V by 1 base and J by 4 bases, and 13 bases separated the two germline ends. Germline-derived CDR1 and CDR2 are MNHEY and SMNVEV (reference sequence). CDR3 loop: CASSLYFRGSTEAFF. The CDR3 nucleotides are TGTGCCAGCAGTTTATATTTTCGGGGGAGCACTGAAGCTTTCTTT.

The CDR3: CAWSGDREGYGYTF. The CDR3 region has the DNA TGTGCCTGGAGTGGGGACAGGGAGGGCTATGGCTACACCTTC. The chain joins TRBV30 to TRBJ1-2; 9 bases map to TRBD1. The CDR3 runs 14 residues. J lost 4 bases, V lost 1 base, and 4 bases had no gene match. The V gene's germline CDR1 is GTSNPN and CDR2 SVGIG (reference sequence).

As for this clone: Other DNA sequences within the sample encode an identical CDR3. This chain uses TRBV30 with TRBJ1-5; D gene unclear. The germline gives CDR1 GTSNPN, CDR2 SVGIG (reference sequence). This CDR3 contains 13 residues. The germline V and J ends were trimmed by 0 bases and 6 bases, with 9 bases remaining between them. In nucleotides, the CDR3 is TGTGCCTGGAGTGTAAGGTCGGGTCAGCCCCAGCATTTT. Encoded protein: CAWSVRSGQPQHF.

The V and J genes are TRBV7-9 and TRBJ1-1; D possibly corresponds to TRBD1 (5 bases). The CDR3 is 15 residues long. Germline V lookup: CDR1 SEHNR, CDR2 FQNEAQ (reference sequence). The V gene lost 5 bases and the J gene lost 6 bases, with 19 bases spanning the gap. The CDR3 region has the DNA TGTGCCAGCAGCGCTAGTAGGGAGGGGATGGCTGAAGCTTTCTTT. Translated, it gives CASSASREGMAEAFF.

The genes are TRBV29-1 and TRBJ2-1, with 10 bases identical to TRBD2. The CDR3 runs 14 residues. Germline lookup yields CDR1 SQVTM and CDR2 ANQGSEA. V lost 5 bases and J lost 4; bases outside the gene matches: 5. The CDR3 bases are TGCAGCGTTCGCAGGACTAGCGGTTACAATGAGCAGTTCTTC. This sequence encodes CSVRRTSGYNEQFF.

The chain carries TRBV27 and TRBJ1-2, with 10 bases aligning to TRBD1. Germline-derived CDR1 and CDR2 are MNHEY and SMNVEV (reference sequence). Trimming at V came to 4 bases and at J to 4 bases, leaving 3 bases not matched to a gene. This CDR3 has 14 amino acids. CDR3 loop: CASSSRTGGYGYTF. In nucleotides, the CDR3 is TGTGCCAGCAGTTCCAGGACAGGGGGCTATGGCTACACCTTC.

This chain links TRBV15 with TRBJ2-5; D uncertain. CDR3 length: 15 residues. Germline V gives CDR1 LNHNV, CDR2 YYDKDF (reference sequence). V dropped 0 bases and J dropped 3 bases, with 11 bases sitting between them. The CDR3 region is CATSRDKATEETQYF. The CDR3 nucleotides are TGTGCCACCAGCAGAGATAAAGCTACGGAAGAGACCCAGTACTTC.

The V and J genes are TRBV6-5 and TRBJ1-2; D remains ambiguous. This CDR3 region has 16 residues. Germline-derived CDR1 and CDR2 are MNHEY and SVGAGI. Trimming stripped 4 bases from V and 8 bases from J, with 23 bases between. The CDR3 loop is CASSWLVREESYGYTF. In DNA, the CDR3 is TGTGCCAGCAGTTGGCTGGTAAGGGAGGAGAGTTACGGCTACACCTTC.

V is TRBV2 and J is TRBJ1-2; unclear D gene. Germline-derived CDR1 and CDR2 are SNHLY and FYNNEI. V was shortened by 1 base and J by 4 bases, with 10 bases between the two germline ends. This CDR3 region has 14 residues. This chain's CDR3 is CASSEEGGIYGYTF. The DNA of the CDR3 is TGTGCCAGCAGTGAAGAGGGAGGGATCTATGGCTACACCTTC. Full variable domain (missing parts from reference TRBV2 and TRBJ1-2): EPEVTQTPSHQVTQMGQEVILRCVPISNHLYFYWYRQILGQKVEFLVSFYNNEISEKSEIFDDQFSVERPDGSNFTLKIRSTKLEDSAMYFCASSEEGGIYGYTFGSGTRLTVV.

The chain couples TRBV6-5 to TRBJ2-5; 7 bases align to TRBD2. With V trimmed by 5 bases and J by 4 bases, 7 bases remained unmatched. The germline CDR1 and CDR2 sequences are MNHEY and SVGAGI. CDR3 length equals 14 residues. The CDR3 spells CASSPGLVPETQYF. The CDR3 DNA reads TGTGCCAGCAGTCCCGGACTAGTCCCAGAGACCCAGTACTTC.

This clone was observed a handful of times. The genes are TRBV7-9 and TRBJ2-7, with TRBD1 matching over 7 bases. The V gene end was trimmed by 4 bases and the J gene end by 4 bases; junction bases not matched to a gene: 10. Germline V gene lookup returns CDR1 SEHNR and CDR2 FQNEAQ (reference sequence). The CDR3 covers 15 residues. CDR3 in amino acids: CASSYPVRGKYEQYF. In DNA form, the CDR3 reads TGTGCCAGCAGCTACCCGGTCAGGGGGAAGTACGAGCAGTACTTC.

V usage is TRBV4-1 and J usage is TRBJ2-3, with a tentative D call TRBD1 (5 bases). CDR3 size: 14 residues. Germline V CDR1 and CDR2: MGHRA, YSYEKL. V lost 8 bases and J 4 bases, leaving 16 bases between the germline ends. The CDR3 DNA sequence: TGCGCCAGCGGGCAGGGATCCCCCCCAGATACGCAGTATTTT. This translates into CASGQGSPPDTQYF.

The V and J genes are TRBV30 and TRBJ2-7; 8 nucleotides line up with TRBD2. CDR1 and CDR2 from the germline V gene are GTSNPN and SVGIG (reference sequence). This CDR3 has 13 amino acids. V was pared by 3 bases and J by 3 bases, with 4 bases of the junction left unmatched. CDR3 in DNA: TGTGCCTGGAGGATAGCGGGAAGCTACGAGCAGTACTTC. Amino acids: CAWRIAGSYEQYF.

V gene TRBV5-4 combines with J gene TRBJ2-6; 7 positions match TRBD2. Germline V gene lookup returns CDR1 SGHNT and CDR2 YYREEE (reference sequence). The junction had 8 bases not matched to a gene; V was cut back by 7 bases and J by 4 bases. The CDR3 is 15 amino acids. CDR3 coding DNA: TGTGCCAGCTCCCTCGGGGGGTCCGGGGCCAACGTCCTGACTTTC. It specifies CASSLGGSGANVLTF.

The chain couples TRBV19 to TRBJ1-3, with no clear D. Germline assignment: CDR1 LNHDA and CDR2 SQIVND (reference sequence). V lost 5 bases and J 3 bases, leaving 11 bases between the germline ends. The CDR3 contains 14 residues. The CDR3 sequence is CASSPEWVGNTIYF. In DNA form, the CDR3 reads TGTGCCAGTAGTCCGGAGTGGGTTGGAAACACCATATATTTT.

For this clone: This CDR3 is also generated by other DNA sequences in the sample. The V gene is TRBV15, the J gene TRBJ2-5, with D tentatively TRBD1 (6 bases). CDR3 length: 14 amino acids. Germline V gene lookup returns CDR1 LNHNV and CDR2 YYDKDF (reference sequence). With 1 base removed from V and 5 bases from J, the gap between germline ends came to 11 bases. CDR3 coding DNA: TGTGCCACCAGCAGAGGAGGGGGTGGGGAGACCCAGTACTTC. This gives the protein CATSRGGGGETQYF.

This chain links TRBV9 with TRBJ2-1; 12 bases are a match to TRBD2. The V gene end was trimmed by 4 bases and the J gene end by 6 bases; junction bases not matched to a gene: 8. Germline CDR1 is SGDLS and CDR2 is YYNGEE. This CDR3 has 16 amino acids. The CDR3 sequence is CASSPRLTSGSNEQFF. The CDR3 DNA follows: TGTGCCAGCAGCCCGAGGCTGACTAGCGGGAGCAATGAGCAGTTCTTC. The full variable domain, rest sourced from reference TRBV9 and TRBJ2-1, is DSGVTQTPKHLITATGQRVTLRCSPRSGDLSVYWYQQSLDQGLQFLIQYYNGEERAKGNILERFSAQQFPDLHSELNLSSLELGDSALYFCASSPRLTSGSNEQFFGPGTRLTVL.